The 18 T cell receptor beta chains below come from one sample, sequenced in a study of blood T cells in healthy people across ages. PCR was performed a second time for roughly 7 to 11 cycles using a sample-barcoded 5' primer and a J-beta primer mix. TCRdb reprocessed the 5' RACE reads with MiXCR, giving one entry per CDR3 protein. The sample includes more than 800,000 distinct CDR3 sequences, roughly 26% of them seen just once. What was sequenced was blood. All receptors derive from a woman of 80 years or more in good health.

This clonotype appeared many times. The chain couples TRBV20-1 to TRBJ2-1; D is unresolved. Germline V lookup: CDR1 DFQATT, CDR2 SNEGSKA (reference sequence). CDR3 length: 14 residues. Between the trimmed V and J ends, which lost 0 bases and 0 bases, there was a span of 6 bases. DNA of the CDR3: TGCAGTGCTAGAGATCTGGACTCCTACAATGAGCAGTTCTTC. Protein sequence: CSARDLDSYNEQFF.

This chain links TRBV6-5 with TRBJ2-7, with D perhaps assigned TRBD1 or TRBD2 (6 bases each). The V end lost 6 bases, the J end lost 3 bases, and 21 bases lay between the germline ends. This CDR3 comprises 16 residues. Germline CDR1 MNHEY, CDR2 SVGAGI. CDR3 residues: CASSLKGGGGHYEQYF. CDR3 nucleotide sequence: TGTGCCAGCAGCCTAAAGGGTGGAGGGGGGCACTACGAGCAGTACTTC.

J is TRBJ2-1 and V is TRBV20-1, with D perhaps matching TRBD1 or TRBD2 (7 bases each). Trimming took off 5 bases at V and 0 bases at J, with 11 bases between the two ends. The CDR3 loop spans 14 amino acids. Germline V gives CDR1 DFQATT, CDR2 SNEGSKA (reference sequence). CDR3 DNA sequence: TGCAGTGCTGGGAGGGACAGCTCCTACAATGAGCAGTTCTTC. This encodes CSAGRDSSYNEQFF.

The CDR3 is CASSFVSGQVGANVLTF. In nucleotides, the CDR3 is TGTGCCAGCAGTTTCGTCAGTGGTCAGGTTGGGGCCAACGTCCTGACTTTC. This chain connects TRBV12-3 or TRBV12-4 to TRBJ2-6; no definite D call. CDR3 size: 17 residues. The germline V and J ends were trimmed by 3 bases and 3 bases, with 15 bases remaining between them.

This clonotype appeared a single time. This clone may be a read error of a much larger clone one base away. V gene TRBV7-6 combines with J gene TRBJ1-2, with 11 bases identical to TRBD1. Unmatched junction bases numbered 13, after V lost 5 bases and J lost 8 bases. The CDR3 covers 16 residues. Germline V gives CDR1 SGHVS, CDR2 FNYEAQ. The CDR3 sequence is CASSHTRTGGFKGYTF. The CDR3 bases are TGTGCCAGCAGCCATACAAGGACAGGGGGCTTTAAAGGCTACACCTTC.

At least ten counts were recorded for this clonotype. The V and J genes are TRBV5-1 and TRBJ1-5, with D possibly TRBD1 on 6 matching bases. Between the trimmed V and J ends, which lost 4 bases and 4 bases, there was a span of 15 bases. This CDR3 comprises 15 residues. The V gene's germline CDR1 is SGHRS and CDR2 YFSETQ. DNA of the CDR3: TGCGCCAGCAGCCTAGAGGGGGGAGCAAATCAGCCCCAGCATTTT. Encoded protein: CASSLEGGANQPQHF.

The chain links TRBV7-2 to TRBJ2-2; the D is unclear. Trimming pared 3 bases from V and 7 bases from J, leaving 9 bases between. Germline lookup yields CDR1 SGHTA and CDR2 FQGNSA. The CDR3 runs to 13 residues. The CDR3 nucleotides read TGTGCCAGCAGCTTGGACGATCGCGGGGAGCTGTTTTTT. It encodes CASSLDDRGELFF.

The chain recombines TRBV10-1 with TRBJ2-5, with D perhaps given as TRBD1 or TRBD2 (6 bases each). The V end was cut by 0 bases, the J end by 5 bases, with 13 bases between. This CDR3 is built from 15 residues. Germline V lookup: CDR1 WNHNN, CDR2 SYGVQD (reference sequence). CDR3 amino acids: CASSESRTGGETQYF. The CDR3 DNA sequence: TGCGCCAGCAGTGAGTCGAGGACCGGGGGCGAGACCCAGTACTTC.

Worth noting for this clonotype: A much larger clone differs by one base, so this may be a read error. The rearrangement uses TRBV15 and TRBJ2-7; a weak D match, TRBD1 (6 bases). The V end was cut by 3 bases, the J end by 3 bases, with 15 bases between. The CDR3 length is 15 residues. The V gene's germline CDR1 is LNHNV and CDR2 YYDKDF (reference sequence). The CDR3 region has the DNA TGTGCCACCAGCAGCGCCGACAGGAACCGCTACGAGCAGTACTTC. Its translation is CATSSADRNRYEQYF.

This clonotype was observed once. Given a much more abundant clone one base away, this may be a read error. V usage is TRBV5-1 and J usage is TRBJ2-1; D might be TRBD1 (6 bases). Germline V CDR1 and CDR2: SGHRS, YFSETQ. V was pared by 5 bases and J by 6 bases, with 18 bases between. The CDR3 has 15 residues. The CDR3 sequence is CASRPTGIGCNEQFF. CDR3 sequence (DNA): TGCGCCAGCAGGCCTACAGGGATTGGGTGCAATGAGCAGTTCTTC.

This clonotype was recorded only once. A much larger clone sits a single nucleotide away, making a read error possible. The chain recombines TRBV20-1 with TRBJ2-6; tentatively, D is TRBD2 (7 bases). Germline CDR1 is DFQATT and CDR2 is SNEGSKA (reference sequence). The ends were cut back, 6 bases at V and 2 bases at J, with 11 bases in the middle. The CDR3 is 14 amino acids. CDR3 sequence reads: CSATRGPGANVLTF. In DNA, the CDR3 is TGCAGTGCCACGCGGGGGCCTGGGGCCAACGTCCTGACTTTC.

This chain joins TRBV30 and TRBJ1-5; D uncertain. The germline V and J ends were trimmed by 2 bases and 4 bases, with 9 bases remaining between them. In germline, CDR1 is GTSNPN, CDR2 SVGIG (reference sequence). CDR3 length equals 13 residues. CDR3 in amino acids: CAWSTNGNQPQHF. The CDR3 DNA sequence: TGTGCCTGGAGTACGAATGGGAATCAGCCCCAGCATTTT.

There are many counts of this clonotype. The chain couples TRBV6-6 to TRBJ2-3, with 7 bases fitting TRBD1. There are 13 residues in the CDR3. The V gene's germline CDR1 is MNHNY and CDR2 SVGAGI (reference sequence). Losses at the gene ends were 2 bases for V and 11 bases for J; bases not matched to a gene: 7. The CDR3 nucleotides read TGTGCCAGCAGTTACACCGTCGGGACAGAGCAGTATTTT. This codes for CASSYTVGTEQYF.

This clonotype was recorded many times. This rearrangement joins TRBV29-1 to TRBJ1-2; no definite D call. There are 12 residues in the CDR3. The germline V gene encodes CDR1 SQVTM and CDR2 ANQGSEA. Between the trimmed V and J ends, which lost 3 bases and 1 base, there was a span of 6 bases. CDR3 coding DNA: TGCAGCGTTGACAGGCTTAACTATGGCTACACCTTC. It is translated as CSVDRLNYGYTF.

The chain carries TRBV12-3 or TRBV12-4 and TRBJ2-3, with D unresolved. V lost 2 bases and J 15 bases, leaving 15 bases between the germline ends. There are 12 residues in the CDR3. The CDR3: CASSLRADMQYF. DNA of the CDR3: TGTGCCAGCAGTTTAAGGGCAGATATGCAATATTTT.

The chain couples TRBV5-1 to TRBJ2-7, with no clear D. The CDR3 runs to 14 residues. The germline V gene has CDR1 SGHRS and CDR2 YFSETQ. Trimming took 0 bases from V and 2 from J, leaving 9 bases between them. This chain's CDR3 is CASSLVTATYEQYF. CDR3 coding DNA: TGCGCCAGCAGCTTGGTAACGGCAACCTACGAGCAGTACTTC.

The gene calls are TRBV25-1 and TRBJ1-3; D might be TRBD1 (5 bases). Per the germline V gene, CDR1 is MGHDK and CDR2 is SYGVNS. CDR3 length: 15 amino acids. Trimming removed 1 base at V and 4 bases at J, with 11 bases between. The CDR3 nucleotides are TGTGCCAGCAGTGAATTCGGGACCGCCGGAAACACCATATATTTT. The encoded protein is CASSEFGTAGNTIYF.

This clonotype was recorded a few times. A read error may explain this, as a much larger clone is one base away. This CDR3 is CAIRRGAHTDTQYF. The CDR3 region has the DNA TGTGCCATCAGGCGGGGGGCCCACACAGATACGCAGTATTTT. The chain uses TRBV10-3 and TRBJ2-3; 8 bases are a match to TRBD2. The germline gives CDR1 ENHRY, CDR2 SYGVKD. J lost 2 bases, V lost 6 bases, and 4 bases had no gene match. The length of the CDR3 is 14 residues.